Listed here are 25 T cell receptor beta chains from one sample, sequenced in a study of blood T cells in healthy people across ages. The second PCR ran about 6 to 12 cycles with a sample-barcoded 5' primer and J-beta primers. TCRdb called the 5' RACE reads again in MiXCR, with one record for every CDR3 protein. The table includes 650,000 to 800,000 distinct CDR3 sequences, around 43% detected once. Sequencing used blood. Receptor source: a man in his 60s in good health.

This clonotype was counted only a few times. This rearrangement joins TRBV20-1 to TRBJ2-3; tentative D call: TRBD2 (5 bases). Germline CDR1 DFQATT, CDR2 SNEGSKA (reference sequence). V lost 4 bases to trimming and J lost 5 bases, with 16 bases between them. This CDR3 region has 14 residues. The CDR3 loop is CSATPSSGGDTQYF. Here the CDR3 DNA reads TGCAGTGCTACCCCCTCCAGCGGCGGAGATACGCAGTATTTT.

The rearrangement uses TRBV7-2 and TRBJ2-3; TRBD2 matches at 7 bases. The CDR3 loop spans 13 amino acids. The J segment lost 1 base and the V segment lost 11 bases, leaving 6 bases of the junction unmatched. In germline, CDR1 is SGHTA, CDR2 FQGNSA. The DNA of the CDR3 is TGTGCCGGGAGCGGGGACCGCACAGATACGCAGTATTTT. Protein product: CAGSGDRTDTQYF.

The rearrangement links TRBV14 to TRBJ1-2; 9 bases agree with TRBD1. Germline V gives CDR1 SGHDN, CDR2 FVKESK. The ends lost 3 bases at V and 7 bases at J; junction bases unmatched: 6. CDR3 length: 14 amino acids. The CDR3 bases are TGTGCCAGCAGCCACCGGGACAGGGAAGGTGGCTACACCTTC. Translated, it gives CASSHRDREGGYTF.

The table lists this clonotype with many counts. The chain is built from TRBV15 and TRBJ2-6; TRBD1 matches at 8 bases. From germline, CDR1 is LNHNV and CDR2 YYDKDF (reference sequence). The CDR3 spans 18 residues. V trimming: 0 bases; J trimming: 0 bases; junction bases outside the gene matches: 4. CDR3: CATSRDYRGNSGANVLTF. The DNA for the CDR3 is TGTGCCACCAGCAGAGACTACAGGGGGAACTCTGGGGCCAACGTCCTGACTTTC.

This chain uses TRBV4-3 with TRBJ2-2; D may be TRBD1 (6 bases). CDR1 is LGHNA and CDR2 is YSLEER in the germline V gene. V lost 1 base to trimming and J lost 5 bases, with 8 bases between them. The CDR3 covers 14 residues. The CDR3 here is CASSQAGATGELFF. In DNA form, the CDR3 reads TGCGCCAGCAGCCAAGCAGGGGCAACCGGGGAGCTGTTTTTT.

The chain has TRBV3-1 and TRBJ2-7, with D uncertain. In germline, CDR1 is LGHDT, CDR2 YNNKEL (reference sequence). The CDR3 sequence is 14 residues long. Trimming took 4 bases from V and 6 from J, leaving 16 bases between them. CDR3 bases: TGTGCCAGCAGCCGACGGGCCTTGGCGATCGAGCAGTACTTC. It translates to CASSRRALAIEQYF.

The V gene is TRBV6-1, the J gene TRBJ2-3; D gene unclear. The V gene's germline CDR1 is MNHNS and CDR2 SASEGT. This CDR3 is built from 15 residues. Trimming removed 8 bases from V and 2 bases from J, with 17 bases in between. CDR3 nucleotide sequence: TGTGCCAGCGCCCTGCGGCTGGGTTACACAGATACGCAGTATTTT. Its translation: CASALRLGYTDTQYF.

The chain carries TRBV30 and TRBJ1-2; D might be TRBD1 (6 bases). The germline V and J ends were trimmed by 3 bases and 4 bases, with 9 bases remaining between them. CDR1 is GTSNPN and CDR2 is SVGIG in the germline V gene (reference sequence). There are 12 residues in the CDR3. The CDR3 nucleotides read TGTGCCTGGAGGGACAGTCTCTATGGCTACACCTTC. Protein product: CAWRDSLYGYTF.

The chain links TRBV6-6 to TRBJ2-3; the match to TRBD2 covers 13 bases. V shed 0 bases and J 6 bases; nucleotides not matched to a gene: 6. Looked up from germline, CDR1 is MNHNY and CDR2 is SVGAGI (reference sequence). This CDR3 comprises 17 residues. CDR3 in amino acids: CASSYSPGTSGTDTQYF. CDR3 in DNA: TGTGCCAGCAGTTACTCGCCCGGGACTAGCGGGACCGATACGCAGTATTTT.

This clonotype was seen a few times. The rearrangement uses TRBV5-6 and TRBJ2-7; D not resolved. V was shortened by 2 bases and J by 3 bases, with 6 bases between the two germline ends. CDR1 and CDR2 from the germline V gene are SGHDT and YYEEEE. The CDR3 is made up of 12 amino acids. The CDR3 sequence is CASSFWGYEQYF. In DNA, the CDR3 is TGTGCCAGCAGCTTTTGGGGCTACGAGCAGTACTTC.

This clonotype showed up just a few times. The V and J genes are TRBV20-1 and TRBJ2-1; 13 bases fit TRBD2. The V segment lost 4 bases and the J segment 6 bases; nucleotides outside the gene matches: 6. This CDR3 spans 15 amino acids. Germline-derived CDR1 and CDR2 are DFQATT and SNEGSKA (reference sequence). CDR3 bases: TGCAGTGCTACTCCGACTAGCGGGGGGCTCAATGAGCAGTTCTTC. This sequence encodes CSATPTSGGLNEQFF.

This rearrangement joins TRBV5-1 to TRBJ2-5; 10 bases map to TRBD2. This CDR3 is built from 17 residues. J lost 2 bases, V lost 0 bases, and 7 bases had no gene match. Germline V lookup: CDR1 SGHRS, CDR2 YFSETQ. CDR3 loop: CASSLASTSGVQETQYF. The CDR3 region has the DNA TGCGCCAGCAGCTTGGCCTCTACTAGCGGGGTACAAGAGACCCAGTACTTC. Variable domain in full (rest from reference TRBV5-1 and TRBJ2-5): KAGVTQTPRYLIKTRGQQVTLSCSPISGHRSVSWYQQTPGQGLQFLFEYFSETQRNKGNFPGRFSGRQFSNSRSEMNVSTLELGDSALYLCASSLASTSGVQETQYFGPGTRLLVL.

V is TRBV29-1 and J is TRBJ2-5; D call uncertain. The J call may be incorrect, as the DNA end agrees better with TRBJ2-7. The germline V gene has CDR1 SQVTM and CDR2 ANQGSEA. This CDR3 is built from 12 residues. CDR3 sequence reads: CSVRAAGYEQYF. The DNA for the CDR3 is TGCAGCGTAAGAGCCGCAGGATACGAGCAGTACTTC.

This clonotype has a handful of counts. V gene TRBV6-2 or TRBV6-3 combines with J gene TRBJ2-7, with D perhaps being TRBD1 or TRBD2 (5 bases each). Germline V gene data show CDR1 as MNHEY and CDR2 as SVGEGT. V was pared by 5 bases and J by 10 bases, with 15 bases between. The CDR3 runs 12 residues. The CDR3 DNA reads TGTGCCAGCAGTCCAGGACACCGGGGCCAGTACTTC. Residues: CASSPGHRGQYF.

This chain uses TRBV9 with TRBJ2-5; maybe TRBD1 (5 bases). CDR3 length equals 15 residues. CDR1 is SGDLS, CDR2 YYNGEE, per germline. With 0 bases removed from V and 4 bases from J, the gap between germline ends came to 13 bases. The CDR3 DNA reads as TGTGCCAGCAGCGTAGACACAGGTTTGGGAGAGACCCAGTACTTC. Translated: CASSVDTGLGETQYF.

The V call is TRBV21-1, the J call TRBJ2-7; TRBD1 is the table's D call and was not checked against the DNA. TRBV21-1 is classified as a pseudogene. The CDR3 has 15 residues. For the CDR3, the DNA is TGTGCCAGCAGCAAGACAGGGAACCCTTCCTACGAGCAGTACTTC. As protein: CASSKTGNPSYEQYF.

In its sample, this clonotype was seen a few times. The CDR3 sequence: CASSRPRDLGLYEQYF. The DNA of the CDR3 is TGTGCCAGCAGTAGACCCCGGGACCTGGGTCTCTACGAGCAGTACTTC. The rearrangement joins TRBV6-2 or TRBV6-3 to TRBJ2-7; D could derive from TRBD1 or TRBD2 (5 bases each). V was cut by 5 bases and J by 3 bases, with 20 bases left in between. Germline CDR1 is MNHEY and CDR2 is SVGEGT. The CDR3 is 16 amino acids.

CDR3 coding DNA: TGCAGTGCTAGGAGTACAGGGGAGGGTGAGCAGTTCTTC. Translating gives CSARSTGEGEQFF. The rearrangement uses TRBV20-1 and TRBJ2-1; D may correspond to TRBD1 or TRBD2 (7 bases each). The CDR3 contains 13 residues. CDR1 and CDR2 from the germline V gene are DFQATT and SNEGSKA (reference sequence). V lost 3 bases and J 9 bases, leaving 15 bases between the germline ends.

The chain employs TRBV24-1 and TRBJ2-5; D is undetermined. V was pared by 5 bases and J by 3 bases, with 21 bases between. The CDR3 is made up of 17 amino acids. Germline V gene lookup returns CDR1 KGHDR and CDR2 SFDVKD. CDR3 DNA sequence: TGTGCCACCAGTGCCCCCAGTATATCGCAGGAGAAAGAGACCCAGTACTTC. Protein: CATSAPSISQEKETQYF.

Details on this clonotype: Germline and junction disagree at one end, which may indicate a read error. V gene TRBV12-3 or TRBV12-4 combines with J gene TRBJ2-2; tentative D call: TRBD1 (6 bases). The length of the CDR3 is 13 residues. CDR3 bases: TGTGCCAGCGGTCCACAGGGAACCGGGGAACTGTTTTTT. Translated, it gives CASGPQGTGELFF.

To note about this clonotype: One end of the junction does not line up with germline, which may come from a read error. The rearrangement joins TRBV6-6 to TRBJ2-7, with TRBD2 matching over 7 bases. The germline V gene has CDR1 MNHNY and CDR2 SVGAGI (reference sequence). The CDR3 runs to 12 residues. As DNA, the CDR3 is TGTACCAGCAGGGAGGGAACCTACGAGCAGTACTTC. Its protein is CTSREGTYEQYF.

This clonotype showed up many times. This sequence joins TRBV18 and TRBJ2-7; tentatively, D is TRBD1 or TRBD2 (5 bases each). Per germline, CDR1 KGHSH and CDR2 LQKENI. V was clipped by 6 bases and J by 7 bases, with 22 bases between them. CDR3 length equals 15 residues. CDR3 sequence reads: CASSPSGVGQGEQYF. DNA for the CDR3: TGTGCCAGCTCCCCGTCCGGGGTAGGGCAGGGTGAGCAGTACTTC.

The chain employs TRBV29-1 and TRBJ1-1, with a possible D match to TRBD1 (6 bases). Per germline, CDR1 SQVTM and CDR2 ANQGSEA. This CDR3 contains 13 residues. Trimming took 3 bases from V and 0 from J, leaving 8 bases between them. Here the CDR3 DNA reads TGCAGCGTTGAGGGGGCAATGAACACTGAAGCTTTCTTT. This sequence encodes CSVEGAMNTEAFF. Based on the CDR3 plus reference TRBV29-1 and TRBJ1-1, the full variable domain is SAVISQKPSRDICQRGTSLTIQCQVDSQVTMMFWYRQQPGQSLTLIATANQGSEATYESGFVIDKFPISRPNLTFSTLTVSNMSPEDSSIYLCSVEGAMNTEAFFGQGTRLTVV.

This clonotype was picked up a small number of times. The chain is built from TRBV7-2 and TRBJ2-7; D could derive from TRBD1 or TRBD2 (5 bases each). The CDR3 runs to 16 residues. Germline V gene sequence: CDR1 SGHTA, CDR2 FQGNSA. Trimming took off 5 bases at V and 3 bases at J, with 20 bases between the two ends. The CDR3 region is CASSVGPGRGGYEQYF. Here the CDR3 DNA reads TGTGCCAGCAGCGTGGGCCCGGGACGAGGAGGCTACGAGCAGTACTTC.

The J gene is TRBJ2-3, the V gene TRBV9; 9 bases match TRBD2. Germline CDR1 is SGDLS and CDR2 is YYNGEE. The CDR3 runs 16 residues. The V and J ends lost 3 bases and 2 bases, in that order; junction bases with no gene match: 7. The CDR3 region is CASSAVGGGDTDTQYF. CDR3 coding DNA: TGTGCCAGCAGCGCAGTAGGCGGGGGGGACACAGATACGCAGTATTTT. The whole variable domain, filled in from reference TRBV9 and TRBJ2-3, reads DSGVTQTPKHLITATGQRVTLRCSPRSGDLSVYWYQQSLDQGLQFLIQYYNGEERAKGNILERFSAQQFPDLHSELNLSSLELGDSALYFCASSAVGGGDTDTQYFGPGTRLTVL.